Listed below are T cell receptor beta chains from one sample, sequenced in a study of Tregs in tolerant kidney transplant recipients. The data were produced by immunoSEQ multiplex PCR, yet TCRdb's version contains in-frame clones alone and is incomplete. Of tens of thousands of clones listed, 93% are singletons. Sequencing was performed on CD4+ T cells from blood, taken before the transplant. These receptors were taken from a human donor who received a combined kidney and bone marrow transplant. Both conserved end residues are trimmed from each CDR3.

J gene,CDR3 length,V gene,CDR3 protein
TRBJ2-5,11,TRBV18,ASSQTRQETQY
TRBJ2-7,10,TRBV6-5,ASHRSADEQY
TRBJ2-3,9,TRBV2,ASNYGDTQY
TRBJ1-1,12,TRBV6-6,ASSSTGGGTEAF
TRBJ2-6,11,TRBV4-2,ASLSNGANVLT
TRBJ2-7,9,TRBV27,ASSHRGAQY
TRBJ1-1,11,TRBV5-6,ASSLVAGTEAF
TRBJ2-7,11,TRBV23-1,ASSQSCSYEQY
TRBJ2-2,15,TRBV5-4,ASSWGIQGALTGELF
TRBJ2-3,11,TRBV12-5,ASGLLATRTQY
TRBJ2-1,12,TRBV30,AWRLAGGVGEQF
TRBJ2-7,10,TRBV27,ASRQNSYEQY
TRBJ2-7,11,TRBV5-1,ASSAGRNYEQY
TRBJ2-1,13,TRBV6-1,ALKGGLAGRDEQF
TRBJ1-5,15,TRBV12-5,ASGLVLGPMGNQPQH
TRBJ1-6,12,TRBV7-6,ASSFGQNNSPLH
TRBJ1-5,15,TRBV21-1,ASSKALRGGVHQPQH
TRBJ2-7,15,TRBV11-3,ASSPRGERDVPYEQY
TRBJ2-1,19,TRBV18,ASSPRLLSSGRAVKYNEQF
TRBJ2-3,12,TRBV10-3,AISGVAGVDTQY
TRBJ1-2,16,TRBV28,ASSPAGDTRPLAYGYT
TRBJ1-4,14,TRBV6-5,ASSSARQGPGEKLF
TRBJ2-5,13,TRBV29-1,SVERGTGGEETQY
TRBJ2-3,16,TRBV4-2,ASSQGGKAGGLTDTQY
TRBJ2-7,13,TRBV5-1,ASSLTGDNLYEQY
TRBJ2-1,17,TRBV5-1,ASSGDIRTSGNIYNEQF
TRBJ2-7,12,TRBV18,ASSPATGRYEQY
TRBJ2-3,12,TRBV6-5,ASSLAGPTDTQY
TRBJ2-7,12,TRBV7-3,ASSPDRGPSEQY
NA,13,TRBV11-3,ASSLRGTVAYEQY
TRBJ2-5,12,TRBV5-1,ASSQPGGTETQY
TRBJ2-3,11,TRBV5-8,ASSLATVRSQY
TRBJ2-2,14,TRBV15,ATSRSGDRYTGELF
TRBJ2-7,11,TRBV11-1,ASSPAGVPEQY
TRBJ1-2,12,TRBV15,ATSRDRGTYGYT
TRBJ1-1,13,TRBV11-3,ASSPPQGLNTEAF
TRBJ2-7,13,TRBV7-8,ASSSQGQGPYEQY
TRBJ2-4,14,TRBV4-1,ASSQTGSAGVDIQY
TRBJ1-4,13,TRBV4-2,ASSQVGTRSEKLF
TRBJ1-2,12,TRBV9,ASSPGTGGPGYT
TRBJ2-7,9,TRBV20-1,SARMTREQY
TRBJ2-1,14,TRBV19,ASTPGGTGEHWEQF
TRBJ1-5,11,TRBV19,ASSVQGNQPQH
TRBJ1-4,13,TRBV5-4,ASSPTPTTNEKLF